This T cell receptor beta chain was recorded in a study of blood T cell repertoires in COVID-19. In the study overall: Whether acute or convalescent, the COVID-19 samples came from the United States, Italy and Spain.

The Seattle patients joined while their infection was active and were tracked longitudinally afterward. CDR3 size: 13 residues. V was shortened by 4 bases and J by 1 base, with 7 bases between the two germline ends. Germline V gene lookup returns CDR1 LGHDT and CDR2 YNNKEL (reference sequence). The protocol was immunoSEQ multiplex PCR, while the TCRdb copy is restricted to in-frame clones and leaves out a portion. The table lists approximately 230,000 clones, 88% of them singletons, with around 6.5% in the top ten. What was sequenced was peripheral blood. The rearrangement links TRBV3-1 (or the pseudogene TRBV3-2) to TRBJ1-1; possibly TRBD1 for D (5 bases). The TCR comes from a woman in her twenties or thirties with COVID-19, enrolled during active disease. CDR3 residues: CASSRGQNTEAFF. For the CDR3, the DNA is TGTGCCAGCAGCCGCGGACAGAACACTGAAGCTTTCTTT.